The 24 T cell receptor beta chains below all came from one sample that was sequenced in a study. TCRdb called the RT-PCR reads again in MiXCR, with one record for every CDR3 protein. The sample includes more than 550,000 distinct CDR3 sequences, more than 13% of them seen just once. Sequenced: memory CD4+ T cells from blood. All receptors derive from a female donor in good health, serving as a healthy control.

This clonotype was counted between two and nine times. The chain recombines TRBV9 with TRBJ2-3; D gene uncertain. Germline V gives CDR1 SGDLS, CDR2 YYNGEE. The V and J ends lost 6 bases and 6 bases respectively, with 8 bases between them. The CDR3 spans 11 residues. CDR3 residues: CASTSSDTQYF. CDR3 DNA: TGTGCCAGCACAAGTTCGGATACGCAGTATTTT.

This clonotype was seen more than once but under ten times. The chain recombines TRBV6-5 with TRBJ2-1; 9 bases agree with TRBD1. This CDR3 region has 14 residues. The germline CDR1 and CDR2 sequences are MNHEY and SVGAGI. V dropped 4 bases and J dropped 9; count of bases not matched to a gene: 7. For the CDR3, the DNA is TGTGCCAGCAGTTTCTCACAGGGGGCGGGTGAGCAGTTCTTC. Translation gives CASSFSQGAGEQFF.

Ten or more counts support this clonotype. The chain carries TRBV7-2 and TRBJ2-1, with TRBD2 matching 9 bases. Germline trimming cut 8 bases from V and 4 bases from J; bases unmatched to any gene: 6. The germline gives CDR1 SGHTA, CDR2 FQGNSA. There are 14 residues in the CDR3. The CDR3 region has the DNA TGTGCCAGCCGGGGGACTAGCAAGTACAATGAGCAGTTCTTC. It encodes CASRGTSKYNEQFF.

Only a few counts were recorded for this clonotype. This sequence joins TRBV9 and TRBJ1-2; TRBD1 matches at 8 bases. The CDR3 contains 14 residues. Germline CDR1 and CDR2: SGDLS and YYNGEE. V was pared by 5 bases and J by 8 bases, with 11 bases of the junction left unmatched. In nucleotides, the CDR3 is TGTGCCAGCAGACTTACAGGGGGTCCGAGCGGCTACACCTTC. Its translation is CASRLTGGPSGYTF.

The sample holds many counts of this clonotype. The V gene is TRBV3-1, the J gene TRBJ1-1, with 7 bases that match TRBD1. CDR1 and CDR2 from the germline V gene are LGHDT and YNNKEL (reference sequence). The CDR3 totals 18 residues. J lost 4 bases, V lost 4 bases, and 18 bases had no gene match. In DNA, the CDR3 is TGTGCCAGCAGCCCTCCTGGGAGGGACAGCCAAAGATTCACTGAAGCTTTCTTT. Translated, it gives CASSPPGRDSQRFTEAFF.

This clonotype has a count of ten or more. The chain couples TRBV5-1 to TRBJ2-5; 10 positions agree with TRBD2. Germline V gene lookup returns CDR1 SGHRS and CDR2 YFSETQ. After removal of 7 bases from V and 1 base from J, the junction contained 16 bases not matched to a gene. This CDR3 has 18 amino acids. The CDR3 DNA reads TGCGCCAGCGGTTCACGTCTACCTAGCGGGAGTGGCCAAGAGACCCAGTACTTC. It specifies CASGSRLPSGSGQETQYF.

V and J are TRBV12-3 or TRBV12-4 and TRBJ1-2, with TRBD1 identical over 8 bases. The V segment lost 7 bases and the J segment 3 bases; nucleotides outside the gene matches: 4. This CDR3 spans 13 amino acids. Here the CDR3 reads CASTRDRHYGYTF. The CDR3 DNA sequence: TGTGCCAGCACCCGGGACAGGCACTATGGCTACACCTTC.

This clonotype has ten or more counts. The chain uses TRBV9 and TRBJ2-5; TRBD2 might be the D (5 bases). Germline V gene lookup returns CDR1 SGDLS and CDR2 YYNGEE. The CDR3 is made up of 15 amino acids. Trimming removed 0 bases from V and 1 base from J, with 10 bases in between. CDR3 residues: CASSVAPAVQETQYF. CDR3 coding DNA: TGTGCCAGCAGCGTAGCCCCAGCGGTCCAAGAGACCCAGTACTTC.

This chain uses TRBV7-9 with TRBJ1-6, with unresolved D. Deletions cut 4 bases from V and 6 bases from J, with 7 bases between. CDR1 is SEHNR and CDR2 is FQNEAQ in the germline V gene (reference sequence). The CDR3 covers 13 residues. The CDR3 coding sequence is TGTGCCAGCAGCTGGGAGCTTAATTCACCCCTCCACTTT. This gives the protein CASSWELNSPLHF.

Only a few counts were recorded for this clonotype. The V call is TRBV20-1, the J call TRBJ1-1, with a weak D call TRBD1 (5 bases). The CDR3 runs 14 residues. Trimming took off 6 bases at V and 2 bases at J, with 16 bases between the two ends. Germline V gene sequence: CDR1 DFQATT, CDR2 SNEGSKA (reference sequence). The CDR3 bases are TGCAGTGCCCTTACACATGGGGGTAACACTGAAGCTTTCTTT. This translates into CSALTHGGNTEAFF.

This clonotype was picked up many times. This chain connects TRBV7-8 to TRBJ2-1; weak D call: TRBD1 (6 bases). CDR1 and CDR2 from the germline V gene are SGHVS and FQNEAQ. Trimming cost V 6 bases and J 16 bases, with 22 bases left between them. The CDR3 has 13 amino acids. The CDR3 DNA reads TGTGCCAGCAGACCCAGGGGTTTGCGGAGGAAATTCTTC. This gives the protein CASRPRGLRRKFF.

The CDR3 DNA follows: TGCAGCGCCCTAGGGACAGGGGGATTCTACGAGCAGTACTTC. Its translation is CSALGTGGFYEQYF. The V and J genes are TRBV29-1 and TRBJ2-7; 11 nucleotides line up with TRBD1. Per the germline V gene, CDR1 is SQVTM and CDR2 is ANQGSEA. The CDR3 length is 14 residues. The V segment lost 7 bases and the J segment 3 bases; nucleotides outside the gene matches: 8.

In its sample, this clonotype was seen many times. This sequence joins TRBV29-1 and TRBJ2-3; tentatively, D is TRBD2 (5 bases). CDR1 is SQVTM, CDR2 ANQGSEA, per germline. Trimming cost V 7 bases and J 1 base, with 12 bases left between them. CDR3 length: 13 residues. CDR3 loop: CSEREWGTDTQYF. CDR3 DNA: TGCAGCGAGAGGGAATGGGGCACAGATACGCAGTATTTT.

This clonotype has ten or more counts. The chain joins TRBV10-3 to TRBJ1-2, with TRBD1 as a possible D gene (6 bases). CDR3 length: 14 amino acids. Germline-derived CDR1 and CDR2 are ENHRY and SYGVKD. Trimming pared 6 bases from V and 6 bases from J, leaving 17 bases between. This CDR3 is CAISLHGEGDGYTF. The CDR3 nucleotides are TGTGCCATCAGCCTACACGGGGAGGGGGATGGCTACACCTTC.

The gene calls are TRBV5-1 and TRBJ2-3; tentative D call: TRBD2 (6 bases). From germline, CDR1 is SGHRS and CDR2 YFSETQ. This CDR3 is 17 amino acids long. V lost 3 bases, J lost 0 bases, and 17 bases lay in between. CDR3 sequence (DNA): TGCGCCAGCAGCTCCCACGCTAGGGACTTTAGCACAGATACGCAGTATTTT. Its protein product is CASSSHARDFSTDTQYF.

The rearrangement joins TRBV7-2 to TRBJ2-1; TRBD1 is a possible D gene (6 bases). The V gene's germline CDR1 is SGHTA and CDR2 FQGNSA. Trimming left V 4 bases short and J 5 bases short, with 15 bases between. The CDR3 totals 15 residues. CDR3 residues: CASSYFQGFDNEQFF. For the CDR3, the DNA is TGTGCCAGCAGCTACTTTCAGGGGTTCGACAATGAGCAGTTCTTC.

This clonotype has a count of ten or more. This CDR3 reads CAISEHAGQYEQYF. The CDR3 DNA reads as TGTGCCATCAGCGAGCATGCAGGGCAATACGAGCAGTACTTC. J is TRBJ2-7 and V is TRBV10-3, with TRBD1 as a possible D gene (5 bases). Trimming took 6 bases from V and 4 from J, leaving 16 bases between them. Germline CDR1 is ENHRY and CDR2 is SYGVKD. The CDR3 has 14 residues.

The rearrangement links TRBV5-1 to TRBJ2-2; 7 positions match TRBD2. CDR3 length: 16 residues. V was clipped by 4 bases and J by 2 bases; unmatched bases: 8. Germline loops: CDR1 SGHRS, CDR2 YFSETQ. In DNA, the CDR3 is TGCGCCAGCAGCAAACTTAGCGGGCCTAACACCGGGGAGCTGTTTTTT. Protein sequence: CASSKLSGPNTGELFF.

The V and J genes are TRBV20-1 and TRBJ1-1, with unresolved D. V lost 0 bases to trimming and J lost 7 bases, with 12 bases between them. Germline V CDR1 and CDR2: DFQATT, SNEGSKA (reference sequence). CDR3 size: 13 residues. CDR3 DNA sequence: TGCAGTGCTAGAGACCCATGGGGAATTGAAGCTTTCTTT. It specifies CSARDPWGIEAFF.

The gene calls are TRBV6-2 or TRBV6-3 and TRBJ2-1, with TRBD2 matching over 14 bases. With 11 bases clipped from V and 1 base from J, the junction kept 4 bases outside the gene matches. The CDR3 runs 15 residues. CDR1 and CDR2 (germline): MNHEY, SVGEGT. The CDR3 protein is CACWTSGRSYNEQFF. The DNA for the CDR3 is TGTGCCTGCTGGACTAGCGGGAGGTCCTACAATGAGCAGTTCTTC.

The chain employs TRBV20-1 and TRBJ1-2; no definite D call. CDR1 is DFQATT, CDR2 SNEGSKA, per germline (reference sequence). The length of the CDR3 is 12 residues. Trimming shortened V by 3 bases and J by 4 bases, and 9 bases separated the two germline ends. CDR3 amino acids: CSASENSYGYTF. The CDR3 DNA sequence: TGCAGTGCTAGCGAGAATTCCTATGGCTACACCTTC.

This clonotype was seen more than once but under ten times. The rearrangement joins TRBV10-3 to TRBJ1-2, with D perhaps matching TRBD1 (6 bases). CDR3 length: 12 amino acids. Germline CDR1 is ENHRY and CDR2 is SYGVKD. V dropped 10 bases and J dropped 6 bases, with 15 bases sitting between them. For the CDR3, the DNA is TGTGCCACCGGGGGGGACACCGATGGCTACACCTTC. As protein: CATGGDTDGYTF.

This CDR3 reads CASSLGQGLTGELFF. CDR3 nucleotide sequence: TGCGCCAGCAGCTTGGGCCAGGGGCTCACCGGGGAGCTGTTTTTT. The chain recombines TRBV5-1 with TRBJ2-2, with D perhaps TRBD1 (6 bases). Germline-derived CDR1 and CDR2 are SGHRS and YFSETQ. The CDR3 loop spans 15 amino acids. Trimming took 0 bases from V and 4 from J, leaving 10 bases between them.

This clonotype showed up just a few times. The chain has TRBV29-1 and TRBJ2-2; no clear D. Trimming removed 6 bases at V and 13 bases at J, with 15 bases between. Per the germline V gene, CDR1 is SQVTM and CDR2 is ANQGSEA. This CDR3 region has 11 residues. CDR3 protein: CSVYSAEVLFF. DNA for the CDR3: TGCAGCGTATACAGCGCCGAAGTGCTGTTTTTT.